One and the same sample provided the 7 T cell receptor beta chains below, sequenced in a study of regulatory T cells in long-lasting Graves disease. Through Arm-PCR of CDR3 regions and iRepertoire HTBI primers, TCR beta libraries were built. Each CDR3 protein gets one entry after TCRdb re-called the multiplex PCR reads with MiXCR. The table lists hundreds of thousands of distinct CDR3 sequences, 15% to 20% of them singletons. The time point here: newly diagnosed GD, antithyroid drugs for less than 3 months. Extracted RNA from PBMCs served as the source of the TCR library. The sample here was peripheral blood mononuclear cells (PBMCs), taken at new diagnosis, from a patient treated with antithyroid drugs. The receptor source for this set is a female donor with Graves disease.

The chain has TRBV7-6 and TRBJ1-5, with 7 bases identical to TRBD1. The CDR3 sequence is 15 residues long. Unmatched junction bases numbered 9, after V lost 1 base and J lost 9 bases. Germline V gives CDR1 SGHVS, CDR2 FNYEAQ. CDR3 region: CASSLGDSLVWPQHF. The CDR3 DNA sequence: TGTGCCAGCAGCTTAGGGGACAGCCTAGTGTGGCCCCAGCATTTT.

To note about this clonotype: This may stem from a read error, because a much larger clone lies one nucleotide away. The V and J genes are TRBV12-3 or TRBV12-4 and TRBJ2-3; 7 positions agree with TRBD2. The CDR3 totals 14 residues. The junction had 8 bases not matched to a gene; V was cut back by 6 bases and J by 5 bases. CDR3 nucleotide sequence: TGTGCCAGCAGACTTGGCGGGAGCGTAGATACGCAGTATTTT. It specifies CASRLGGSVDTQYF.

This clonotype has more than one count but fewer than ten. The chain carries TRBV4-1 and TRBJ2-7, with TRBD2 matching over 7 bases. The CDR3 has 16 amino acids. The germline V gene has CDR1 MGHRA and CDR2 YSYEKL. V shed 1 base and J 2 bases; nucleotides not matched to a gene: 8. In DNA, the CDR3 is TGCGCCAGCAGCCAAGTCGCACTAGCGCCTACCTACGAGCAGTACTTC. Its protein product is CASSQVALAPTYEQYF.

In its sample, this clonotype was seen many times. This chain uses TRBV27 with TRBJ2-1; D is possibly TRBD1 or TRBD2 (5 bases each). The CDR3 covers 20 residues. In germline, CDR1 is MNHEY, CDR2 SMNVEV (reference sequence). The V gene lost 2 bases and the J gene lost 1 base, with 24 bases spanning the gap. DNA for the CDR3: TGTGCCAGCAGTTTAGGTTTTAGGTTCTCGGGACCGGGGTCCTACAATGAGCAGTTCTTC. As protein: CASSLGFRFSGPGSYNEQFF.

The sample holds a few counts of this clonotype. This CDR3 is CASSEEGRRTEAFF. CDR3 in DNA: TGCGCCAGCAGTGAGGAGGGCCGAAGGACTGAAGCTTTCTTT. The chain joins TRBV10-2 to TRBJ1-1, with D unclear. The CDR3 covers 14 residues. From germline, CDR1 is WSHSY and CDR2 SAAADI. V lost 2 bases and J 5 bases, leaving 12 bases between the germline ends.

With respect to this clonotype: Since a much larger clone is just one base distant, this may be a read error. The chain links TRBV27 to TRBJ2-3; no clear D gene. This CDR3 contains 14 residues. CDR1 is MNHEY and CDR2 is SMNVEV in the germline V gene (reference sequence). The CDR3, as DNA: TGTGCCAGCAGGTTATATTTAGTGTTAGATGCGCAGTATTTT. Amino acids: CASRLYLVLDAQYF.

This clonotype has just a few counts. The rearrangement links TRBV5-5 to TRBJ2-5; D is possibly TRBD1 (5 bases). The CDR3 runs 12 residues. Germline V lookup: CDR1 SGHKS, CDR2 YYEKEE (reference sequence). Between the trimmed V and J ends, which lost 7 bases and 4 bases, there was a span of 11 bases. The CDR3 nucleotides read TGTGCCAGCTTTCAGGGTTTAGAGACCCAGTACTTC. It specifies CASFQGLETQYF.